The clone carrying this T cell receptor beta chain appeared a few times. Sequencing was performed with immunoSEQ multiplex PCR; in TCRdb, only in-frame clones are kept and a portion is missing. The sample holds about 2.4 million clones, 80% to 95% seen once. The entry originates in a study of shared clonotypes between healthy human individuals. This CDR3 region has 15 residues. CDR1 GTSNPN and CDR2 SVGIG come from the germline V gene (reference sequence). V shed 0 bases and J shed 5 bases, with 13 bases lying between them. The source of this sequence is a young man in good health. Some clones in this sample may be carry-over from other donors' samples. The gene calls are TRBV30 and TRBJ2-2, with TRBD1 as a possible D gene (5 bases). What was sequenced was naive CD4+ T cells from PBMCs. The sample's subset: CD45RA+ positively selected. CDR3 DNA sequence: TGTGCCTGGAGTGTAGTCCCAGGGTGGACCGGGGAGCTGTTTTTT. Protein product: CAWSVVPGWTGELFF.